This entry describes one TCR beta chain. Its matching antigen is unknown. This entry comes from a study of shared clonotypes between healthy human individuals. Study summary: The people who gave samples were two women and a few men aged 18 to 49. Study-level findings and limits: Sharing of clonotypes among donors was expected to vary with sequencing depth. Compared with memory subsets, naive subsets generally had larger estimated richness.

The method was immunoSEQ multiplex PCR; TCRdb's version includes in-frame clones alone and lacks a portion of them. The sample contains roughly 2.1 million clones, just over 90% of which appear only once. CD45RO-negative, CCR7-selected cells formed the naive CD8 fraction, which excluded terminally differentiated effector memory CD45RA+ cells. With 0 bases removed from V and 2 bases from J, the gap between germline ends came to 14 bases. The CDR3 spans 16 residues. Looked up from germline, CDR1 is SGHKS and CDR2 is YYEKEE (reference sequence). Sequencing was done on a sample of naive CD8+ T cells from PBMCs. V usage is TRBV5-5 and J usage is TRBJ1-2; possibly TRBD1 for D (5 bases). The source is a man aged 18 to 35 in good health. Some clones in this sample may be carry-over from other donors' samples. CDR3 sequence reads: CASSLAPPGGNYGYTF. CDR3 nucleotide sequence: TGTGCCAGCAGCTTGGCTCCCCCGGGGGGAAACTATGGCTACACCTTC. The full variable domain, in which reference TRBV5-5 and TRBJ1-2 provide the parts outside the CDR3, is DAGVTQSPTHLIKTRGQQVTLRCSPISGHKSVSWYQQVLGQGPQFIFQYYEKEERGRGNFPDRFSARQFPNYSSELNVNALLLGDSALYLCASSLAPPGGNYGYTFGSGTRLTVV.